This T cell receptor (beta chain) was recovered during a study of CD8 T cells in Susac syndrome. Random hexamers were used to reverse transcribe about 0.45 to 1 ug of RNA. TCRdb reprocessed the immunoSEQ multiplex PCR reads with MiXCR, giving one entry per CDR3 protein. The sample lists some 150,000 distinct CDR3 sequences; roughly 94% were seen once. Germline values: CDR1 GTSNPN, CDR2 SVGIG (reference sequence). The CDR3 is made up of 13 amino acids. V dropped 6 bases and J dropped 5; count of bases not matched to a gene: 7. This clonotype was sampled from a human donor with Susac syndrome. The material sequenced was CD4+ T cells from PBMCs. The chain joins TRBV30 to TRBJ2-7; 10 positions match TRBD2. CDR3 loop: CACRTSGAHEQYF. The DNA for the CDR3 is TGTGCCTGCAGGACTAGCGGTGCGCACGAGCAGTACTTC.